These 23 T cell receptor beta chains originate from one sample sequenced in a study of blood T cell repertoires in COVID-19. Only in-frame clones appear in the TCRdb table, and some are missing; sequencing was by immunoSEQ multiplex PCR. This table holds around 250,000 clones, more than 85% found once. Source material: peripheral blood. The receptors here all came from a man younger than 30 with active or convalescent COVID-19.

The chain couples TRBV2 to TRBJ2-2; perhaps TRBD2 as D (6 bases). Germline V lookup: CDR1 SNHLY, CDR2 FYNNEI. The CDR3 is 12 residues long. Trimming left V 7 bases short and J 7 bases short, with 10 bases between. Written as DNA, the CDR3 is TGTGCCAGCATTAAGGACTACGGGGAGCTGTTTTTT. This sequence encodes CASIKDYGELFF.

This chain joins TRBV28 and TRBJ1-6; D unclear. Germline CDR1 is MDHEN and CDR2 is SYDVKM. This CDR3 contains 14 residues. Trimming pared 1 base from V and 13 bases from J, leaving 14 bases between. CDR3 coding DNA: TGTGCCAGCAGTTTATCTCCACACATCGGGCCCCTCCACTTT. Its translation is CASSLSPHIGPLHF.

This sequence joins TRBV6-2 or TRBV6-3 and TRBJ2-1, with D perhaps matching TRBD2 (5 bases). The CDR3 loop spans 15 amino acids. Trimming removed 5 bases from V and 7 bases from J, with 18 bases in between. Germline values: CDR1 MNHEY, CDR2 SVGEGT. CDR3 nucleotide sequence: TGTGCCAGCAGTCTGAGGACTTGGGGAAGAAATGAGCAGTTCTTC. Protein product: CASSLRTWGRNEQFF.

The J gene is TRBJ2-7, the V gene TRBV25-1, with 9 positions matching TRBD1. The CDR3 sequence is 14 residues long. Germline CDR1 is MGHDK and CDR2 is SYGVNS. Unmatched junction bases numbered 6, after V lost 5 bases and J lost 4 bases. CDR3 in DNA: TGTGCCAGCAGTTTTGGGACAGGGTCATACGAGCAGTACTTC. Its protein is CASSFGTGSYEQYF.

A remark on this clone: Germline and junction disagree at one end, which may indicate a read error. The CDR3 is CASSDGRLAEQFF. DNA for the CDR3: TGTGCCAGCAGTGACGGTAGACTAGCGGAGCAATTCTTC. The V call is TRBV2, the J call TRBJ2-1; the match to TRBD2 covers 9 bases. The length of the CDR3 is 13 residues. Germline V gene sequence: CDR1 SNHLY, CDR2 FYNNEI. Full variable domain (rest looked up from reference TRBV2 and TRBJ2-1): EPEVTQTPSHQVTQMGQEVILRCVPISNHLYFYWYRQILGQKVEFLVSFYNNEISEKSEIFDDQFSVERPDGSNFTLKIRSTKLEDSAMYFCASSDGRLAEQFFGPGTRLTVL.

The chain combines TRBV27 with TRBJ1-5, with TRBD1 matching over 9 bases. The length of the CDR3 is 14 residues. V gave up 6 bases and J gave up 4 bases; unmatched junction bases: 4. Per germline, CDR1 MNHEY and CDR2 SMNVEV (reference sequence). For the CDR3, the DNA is TGTGCCAGCAGCCGGGACAGGGCAAATCAGCCCCAGCATTTT. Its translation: CASSRDRANQPQHF.

CDR3 region: CASSQDMVSLGSGANVLTF. DNA for the CDR3: TGTGCCAGCAGCCAAGATATGGTTAGCCTCGGCTCTGGGGCCAACGTCCTGACTTTC. The V gene is TRBV4-2, the J gene TRBJ2-6; unclear D gene. The V gene lost 0 bases and the J gene lost 0 bases, with 15 bases spanning the gap. The CDR3 runs to 19 residues. The V gene's germline CDR1 is LGHNA and CDR2 YNFKEQ.

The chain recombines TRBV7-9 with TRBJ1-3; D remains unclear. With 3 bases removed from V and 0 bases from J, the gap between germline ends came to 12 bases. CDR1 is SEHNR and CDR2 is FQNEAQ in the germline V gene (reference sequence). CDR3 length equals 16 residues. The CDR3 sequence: CASSFSQTSSGNTIYF. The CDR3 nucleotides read TGTGCCAGCAGCTTCTCCCAGACATCCTCTGGAAACACCATATATTTT. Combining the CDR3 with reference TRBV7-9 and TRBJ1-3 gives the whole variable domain DTGVSQNPRHKITKRGQNVTFRCDPISEHNRLYWYRQTLGQGPEFLTYFQNEAQLEKSRLLSDRFSAERPKGSFSTLEIQRTEQGDSAMYLCASSFSQTSSGNTIYFGEGSWLTVV.

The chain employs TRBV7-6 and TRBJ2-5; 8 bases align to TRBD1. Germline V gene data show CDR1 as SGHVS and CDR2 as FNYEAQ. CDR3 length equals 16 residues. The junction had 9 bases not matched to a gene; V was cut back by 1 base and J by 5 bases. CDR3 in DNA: TGTGCCAGCAGCTTAGAATCTGCAGGGGGCCGGGAGACCCAGTACTTC. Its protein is CASSLESAGGRETQYF. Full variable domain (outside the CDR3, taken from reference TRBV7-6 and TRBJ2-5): GAGVSQSPRYKVTKRGQDVALRCDPISGHVSLYWYRQALGQGPEFLTYFNYEAQQDKSGLPNDRFSAERPEGSISTLTIQRTEQRDSAMYRCASSLESAGGRETQYFGPGTRLLVL.

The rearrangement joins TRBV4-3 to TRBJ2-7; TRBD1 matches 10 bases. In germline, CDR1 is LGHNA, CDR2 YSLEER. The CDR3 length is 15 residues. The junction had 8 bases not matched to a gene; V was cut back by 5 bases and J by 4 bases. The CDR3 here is CASSYRDRGVYEQYF. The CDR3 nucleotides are TGCGCCAGCAGCTACCGGGACAGGGGAGTTTACGAGCAGTACTTC.

The DNA of the CDR3 is TGTGCCAGCAGACAGCGACAGGGGGCAAAAGAGACCCAGTACTTC. Protein: CASRQRQGAKETQYF. This chain joins TRBV11-2 and TRBJ2-5, with TRBD1 matching 10 bases. Germline V lookup: CDR1 SGHAT, CDR2 FQNNGV. The CDR3 is 15 amino acids. The junction had 7 bases not matched to a gene; V was cut back by 6 bases and J by 3 bases.

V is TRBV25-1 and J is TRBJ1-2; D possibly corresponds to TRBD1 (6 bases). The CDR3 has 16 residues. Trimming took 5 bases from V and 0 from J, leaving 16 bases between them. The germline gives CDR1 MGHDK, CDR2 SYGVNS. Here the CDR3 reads CASSSEGQFPNYGYTF. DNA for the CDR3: TGTGCCAGCAGTAGCGAAGGACAGTTTCCTAACTATGGCTACACCTTC.

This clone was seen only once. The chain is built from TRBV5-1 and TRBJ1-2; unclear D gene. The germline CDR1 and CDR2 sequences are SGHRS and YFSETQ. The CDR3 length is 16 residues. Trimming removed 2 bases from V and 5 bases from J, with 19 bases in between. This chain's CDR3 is CASSLVIGLSRYGYTF. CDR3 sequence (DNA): TGCGCCAGCAGCTTAGTGATCGGTCTTTCAAGATATGGCTACACCTTC.

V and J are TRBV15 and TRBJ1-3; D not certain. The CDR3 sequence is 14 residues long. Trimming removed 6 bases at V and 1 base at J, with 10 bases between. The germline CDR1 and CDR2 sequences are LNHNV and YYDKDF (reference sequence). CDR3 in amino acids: CATRSSGSGNTIYF. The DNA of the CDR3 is TGTGCCACCAGAAGCTCGGGGTCTGGAAACACCATATATTTT.

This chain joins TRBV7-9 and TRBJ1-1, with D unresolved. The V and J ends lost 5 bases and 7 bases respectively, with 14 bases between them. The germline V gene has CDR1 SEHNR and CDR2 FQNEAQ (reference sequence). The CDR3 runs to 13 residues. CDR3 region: CASSPPAGIEAFF. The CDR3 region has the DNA TGTGCCAGCAGCCCCCCAGCGGGGATTGAAGCTTTCTTT.

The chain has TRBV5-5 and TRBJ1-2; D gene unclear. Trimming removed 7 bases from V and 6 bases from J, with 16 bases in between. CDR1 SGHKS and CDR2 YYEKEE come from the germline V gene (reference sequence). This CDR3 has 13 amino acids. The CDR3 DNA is TGTGCCAGCTTCTGGAGAAACGAGGATGGCTACACCTTC. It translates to CASFWRNEDGYTF.

The CDR3 DNA reads TGTGCCACCGCGGGACTCCAACGCAGGGGCTACACCTTC. Translating it yields CATAGLQRRGYTF. The V gene is TRBV27, the J gene TRBJ1-2; tentatively, D is TRBD1 (5 bases). The CDR3 has 13 residues. The V end was cut by 10 bases, the J end by 8 bases, with 20 bases between. CDR1 and CDR2 from the germline V gene are MNHEY and SMNVEV (reference sequence).

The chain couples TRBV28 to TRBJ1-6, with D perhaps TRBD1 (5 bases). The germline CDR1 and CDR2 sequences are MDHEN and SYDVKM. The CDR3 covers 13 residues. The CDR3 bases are TGTGCGGGGGGGGGCTCCTATAATTCACCCCTCCACTTT. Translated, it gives CAGGGSYNSPLHF.

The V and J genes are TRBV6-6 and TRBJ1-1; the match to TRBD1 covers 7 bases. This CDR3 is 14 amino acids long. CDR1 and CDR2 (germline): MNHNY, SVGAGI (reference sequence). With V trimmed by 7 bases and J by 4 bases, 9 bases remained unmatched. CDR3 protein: CASIVASGGTEAFF. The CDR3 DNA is TGTGCCAGCATCGTAGCGTCAGGGGGCACTGAAGCTTTCTTT.

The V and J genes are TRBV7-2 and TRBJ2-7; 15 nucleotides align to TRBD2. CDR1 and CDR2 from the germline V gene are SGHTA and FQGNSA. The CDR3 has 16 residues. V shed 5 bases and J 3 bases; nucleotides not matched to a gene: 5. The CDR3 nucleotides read TGTGCCAGCAGCCCCAGGACTAGCGGGAGGGTCTACGAGCAGTACTTC. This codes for CASSPRTSGRVYEQYF.

CDR3 loop: CASTDSLSGNTIYF. The DNA of the CDR3 is TGTGCCAGTACGGACAGTCTCTCTGGAAACACCATATATTTT. The chain has TRBV19 and TRBJ1-3, with D possibly being TRBD1 (6 bases). Germline V CDR1 and CDR2: LNHDA, SQIVND (reference sequence). V was cut by 7 bases and J by 0 bases, with 10 bases left in between. The CDR3 has 14 residues.

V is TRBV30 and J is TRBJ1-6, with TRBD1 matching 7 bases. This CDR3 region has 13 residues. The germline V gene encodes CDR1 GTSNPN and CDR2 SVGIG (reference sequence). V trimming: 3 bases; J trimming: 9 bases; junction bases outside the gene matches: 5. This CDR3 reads CAWSAGGRSPLHF. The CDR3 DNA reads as TGTGCCTGGAGCGCAGGGGGTCGTTCACCCCTCCACTTT.

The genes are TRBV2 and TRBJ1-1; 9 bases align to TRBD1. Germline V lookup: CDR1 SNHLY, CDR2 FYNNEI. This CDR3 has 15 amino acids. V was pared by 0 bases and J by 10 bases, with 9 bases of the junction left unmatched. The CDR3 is CASSEAGGTGHRAFF. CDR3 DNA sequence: TGTGCCAGCAGTGAAGCTGGCGGGACAGGGCATCGAGCTTTCTTT. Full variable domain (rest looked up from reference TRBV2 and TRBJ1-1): EPEVTQTPSHQVTQMGQEVILRCVPISNHLYFYWYRQILGQKVEFLVSFYNNEISEKSEIFDDQFSVERPDGSNFTLKIRSTKLEDSAMYFCASSEAGGTGHRAFFGQGTRLTVV.